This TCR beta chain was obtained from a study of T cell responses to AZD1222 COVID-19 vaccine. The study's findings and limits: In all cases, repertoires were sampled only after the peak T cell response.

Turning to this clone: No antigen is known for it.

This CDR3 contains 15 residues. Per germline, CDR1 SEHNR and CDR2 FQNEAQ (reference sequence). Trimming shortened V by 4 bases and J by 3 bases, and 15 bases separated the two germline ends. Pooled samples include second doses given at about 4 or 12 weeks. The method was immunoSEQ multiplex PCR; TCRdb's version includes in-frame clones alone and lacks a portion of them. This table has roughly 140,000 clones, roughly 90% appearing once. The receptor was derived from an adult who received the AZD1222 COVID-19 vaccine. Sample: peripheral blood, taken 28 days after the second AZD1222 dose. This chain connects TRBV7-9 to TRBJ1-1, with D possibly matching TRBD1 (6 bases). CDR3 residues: CASSSLGGADTEAFF. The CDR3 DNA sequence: TGTGCCAGCAGCTCATTAGGGGGGGCGGACACTGAAGCTTTCTTT.